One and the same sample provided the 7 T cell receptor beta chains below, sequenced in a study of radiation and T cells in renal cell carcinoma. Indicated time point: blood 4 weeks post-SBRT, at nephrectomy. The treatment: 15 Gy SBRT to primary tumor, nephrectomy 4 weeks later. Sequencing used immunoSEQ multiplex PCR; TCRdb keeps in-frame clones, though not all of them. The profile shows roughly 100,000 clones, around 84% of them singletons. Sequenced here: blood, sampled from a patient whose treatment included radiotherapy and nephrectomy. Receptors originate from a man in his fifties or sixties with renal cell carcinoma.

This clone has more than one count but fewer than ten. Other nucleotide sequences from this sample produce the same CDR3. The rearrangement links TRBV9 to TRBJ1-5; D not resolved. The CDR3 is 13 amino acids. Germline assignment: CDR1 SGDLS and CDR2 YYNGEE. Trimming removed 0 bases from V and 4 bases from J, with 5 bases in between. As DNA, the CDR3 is TGTGCCAGCAGCGTAGGACAAAATCAGCCCCAGCATTTT. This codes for CASSVGQNQPQHF.

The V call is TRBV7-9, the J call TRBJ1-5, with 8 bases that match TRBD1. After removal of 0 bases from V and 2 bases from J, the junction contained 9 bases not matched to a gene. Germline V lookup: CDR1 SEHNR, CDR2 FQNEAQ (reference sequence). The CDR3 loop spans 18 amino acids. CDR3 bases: TGTGCCAGCAGCTTAGCCCCTACAGGGGGACGGGGCAATCAGCCCCAGCATTTT. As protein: CASSLAPTGGRGNQPQHF.

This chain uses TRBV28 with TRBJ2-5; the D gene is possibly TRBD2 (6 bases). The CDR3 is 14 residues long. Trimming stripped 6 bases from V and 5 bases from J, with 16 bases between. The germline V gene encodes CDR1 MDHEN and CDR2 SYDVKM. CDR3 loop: CASRVGGALETQYF. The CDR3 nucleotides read TGTGCCAGCAGGGTGGGCGGGGCGTTGGAGACCCAGTACTTC.

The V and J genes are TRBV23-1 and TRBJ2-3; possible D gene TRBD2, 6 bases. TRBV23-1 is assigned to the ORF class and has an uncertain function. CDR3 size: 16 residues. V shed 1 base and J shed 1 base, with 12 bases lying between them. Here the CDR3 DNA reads TGCGCCAGCAGTCAATTCGGCCGGGAGTGCACAGATACGCAGTATTTT. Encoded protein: CASSQFGRECTDTQYF.

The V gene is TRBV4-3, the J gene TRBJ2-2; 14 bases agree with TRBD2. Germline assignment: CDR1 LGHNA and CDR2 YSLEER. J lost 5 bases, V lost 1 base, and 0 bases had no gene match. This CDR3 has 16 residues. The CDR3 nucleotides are TGCGCCAGCAGCCAAGGGACTAGCGGGAGGACCGGGGAGCTGTTTTTT. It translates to CASSQGTSGRTGELFF.

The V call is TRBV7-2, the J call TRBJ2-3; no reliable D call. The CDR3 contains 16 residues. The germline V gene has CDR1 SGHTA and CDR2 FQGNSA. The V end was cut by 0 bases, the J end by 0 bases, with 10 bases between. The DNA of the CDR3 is TGTGCCAGCAGCTTAGCACCAGCAACTAGCACAGATACGCAGTATTTT. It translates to CASSLAPATSTDTQYF.

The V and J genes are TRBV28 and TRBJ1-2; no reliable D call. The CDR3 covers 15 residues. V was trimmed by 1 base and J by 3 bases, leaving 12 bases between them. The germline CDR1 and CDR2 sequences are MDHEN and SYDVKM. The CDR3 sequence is CASSLFQWGYYGYTF. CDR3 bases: TGTGCCAGCAGTTTATTTCAATGGGGATACTATGGCTACACCTTC.